A single sample is the source of the 24 T cell receptor beta chains below, sequenced in a study of a mutant IDH1 vaccine in newly diagnosed glioma. Their specific antigens are unknown. Specified time point: week 11, during vaccination. A 20-mer mutant IDH1 peptide at 300 ug was injected subcutaneously with topical imiquimod. Only in-frame clones appear in the TCRdb table, and some are missing; sequencing was by immunoSEQ multiplex PCR. The data contain about 66,000 clones, around 80% of them singletons. Sequenced here: PBMCs, sampled from a glioma patient whose treatment included an IDH1 peptide vaccine. The receptor set was obtained from a man younger than 40 with glioma.

The chain's CDR3 is CASSRVLEGLGETQYF. CDR3 nucleotides: TGCGCCAGCAGCCGGGTCCTGGAGGGGTTGGGAGAGACCCAGTACTTC. This chain connects TRBV4-3 to TRBJ2-5; D is perhaps TRBD2 (6 bases). This CDR3 spans 16 amino acids. V was clipped by 4 bases and J by 4 bases, with 19 bases between them. The germline V gene encodes CDR1 LGHNA and CDR2 YSLEER.

V gene TRBV5-4 combines with J gene TRBJ1-3; D is perhaps TRBD1 (5 bases). Germline CDR1 is SGHNT and CDR2 is YYREEE (reference sequence). The V end was cut by 0 bases, the J end by 0 bases, with 10 bases between. CDR3 size: 16 residues. The CDR3 region is CASSLGQPRSGNTIYF. In DNA form, the CDR3 reads TGTGCCAGCAGCTTGGGACAGCCTCGCTCTGGAAACACCATATATTTT.

A single count supports this clone. J is TRBJ1-2 and V is TRBV6-5; the match to TRBD1 covers 9 bases. Germline V gene data show CDR1 as MNHEY and CDR2 as SVGAGI. Trimming removed 2 bases from V and 3 bases from J; junction bases left unmatched: 4. This CDR3 spans 15 amino acids. The CDR3: CASSYVQGADYGYTF. The CDR3, as DNA: TGTGCCAGCAGTTACGTACAGGGGGCGGACTATGGCTACACCTTC.

The chain has TRBV14 and TRBJ2-5; weak D call: TRBD2 (5 bases). The germline CDR1 and CDR2 sequences are SGHDN and FVKESK. V shed 6 bases and J shed 7 bases, with 18 bases lying between them. This CDR3 has 14 residues. This CDR3 is CASSPKRTGGTQYF. The CDR3 DNA sequence: TGTGCCAGCAGTCCAAAAAGGACCGGAGGGACCCAGTACTTC.

The chain is built from TRBV2 and TRBJ2-3; D remains unclear. There are 14 residues in the CDR3. The germline V gene encodes CDR1 SNHLY and CDR2 FYNNEI. The V and J ends lost 8 bases and 0 bases respectively, with 12 bases between them. This CDR3 is CASCKVASTDTQYF. CDR3 in DNA: TGTGCCAGCTGTAAGGTTGCTAGCACAGATACGCAGTATTTT.

The rearrangement uses TRBV29-1 and TRBJ1-1; 8 positions agree with TRBD1. Germline values: CDR1 SQVTM, CDR2 ANQGSEA. CDR3 size: 15 residues. Germline trimming cut 7 bases from V and 0 bases from J; bases unmatched to any gene: 10. This chain's CDR3 is CSAGQGWGMNTEAFF. In DNA form, the CDR3 reads TGCAGCGCCGGACAGGGTTGGGGGATGAACACTGAAGCTTTCTTT.

The rearrangement links TRBV5-1 to TRBJ1-2; D gene ambiguous. The CDR3 is made up of 15 amino acids. Trimming removed 4 bases at V and 5 bases at J, with 18 bases between. Germline V gene sequence: CDR1 SGHRS, CDR2 YFSETQ. CDR3 in amino acids: CASSPGPNEPYGYTF. The CDR3 nucleotides are TGCGCCAGCAGCCCCGGACCGAACGAACCTTATGGCTACACCTTC.

CDR3 in DNA: TGCGCCAGCAGCTTGGATCCTTCTGGGGCCAACGTCCTGACTTTC. Translation gives CASSLDPSGANVLTF. The V and J genes are TRBV5-1 and TRBJ2-6; D call uncertain. With 0 bases removed from V and 1 base from J, the gap between germline ends came to 5 bases. This CDR3 is built from 15 residues. The germline CDR1 and CDR2 sequences are SGHRS and YFSETQ.

This clone has a single count. The chain is built from TRBV10-3 and TRBJ2-3; TRBD2 is a possible D gene (6 bases). Trimming cost V 3 bases and J 4 bases, with 17 bases left between them. The CDR3 sequence is 16 residues long. CDR1 ENHRY and CDR2 SYGVKD come from the germline V gene. The CDR3 DNA reads as TGTGCCATCAGTGACTTCGGGACTCAAACGGCAGATACGCAGTATTTT. It codes for CAISDFGTQTADTQYF.

This clone came up once. V gene TRBV11-2 combines with J gene TRBJ2-5; 8 bases align to TRBD1. This CDR3 has 15 residues. Per germline, CDR1 SGHAT and CDR2 FQNNGV. V dropped 3 bases and J dropped 4; count of bases not matched to a gene: 7. The CDR3: CASSFDRGFGETQYF. In DNA form, the CDR3 reads TGTGCCAGCAGCTTCGACAGGGGTTTTGGAGAGACCCAGTACTTC.

V usage is TRBV7-8 and J usage is TRBJ2-3; TRBD2 agrees at 15 bases. After removal of 7 bases from V and 2 bases from J, the junction contained 10 bases not matched to a gene. The germline gives CDR1 SGHVS, CDR2 FQNEAQ. The CDR3 runs to 18 residues. The CDR3 bases are TGTGCCAGCACCATGGGACTAGCGGGAGGTGCGTACACAGATACGCAGTATTTT. Protein: CASTMGLAGGAYTDTQYF.

This clone was seen more than once but under ten times. The J gene is TRBJ1-4, the V gene TRBV5-4; 9 nucleotides match TRBD1. The J segment lost 8 bases and the V segment lost 4 bases, leaving 9 bases of the junction unmatched. Germline V lookup: CDR1 SGHNT, CDR2 YYREEE (reference sequence). The CDR3 is 15 amino acids. CDR3 coding DNA: TGTGCCAGCAGCCCCGGAAGGGGACAGGGAGAAAAACTGTTTTTT. It codes for CASSPGRGQGEKLFF.

The J gene is TRBJ2-3, the V gene TRBV7-3, with 7 nucleotides matching TRBD1. Per germline, CDR1 SGHTA and CDR2 FQGTGA. V lost 6 bases to trimming and J lost 5 bases; unmatched junction nucleotides: 5. This CDR3 has 13 residues. The CDR3 DNA follows: TGTGCCAGCAGTCGGGACAGCCGAGATACGCAGTATTTT. This codes for CASSRDSRDTQYF.

This clone has just one count. One end of the junction is discordant with germline, which a read error may explain. The chain uses TRBV9 and TRBJ1-1, with unresolved D. Germline V gives CDR1 SGDLS, CDR2 YYNGEE. The CDR3 consists of 16 residues. The CDR3 sequence is CASSVSPKLTNTEALF. The CDR3 DNA is TGTGCCAGCAGCGTAAGCCCAAAATTAACGAACACTGAAGCTTTATTT.

V usage is TRBV11-2 and J usage is TRBJ2-3; D unclear. Germline CDR1 and CDR2: SGHAT and FQNNGV. CDR3 length equals 17 residues. Trimming removed 2 bases at V and 0 bases at J, with 15 bases between. The CDR3 protein is CASSLLVADPSTDTQYF. The CDR3 DNA follows: TGTGCCAGCAGCTTACTCGTGGCAGACCCTAGCACAGATACGCAGTATTTT.

As DNA, the CDR3 is TGTGCCAGCAGCGTAGCGGGAGGAAACACCATATATTTT. It is translated as CASSVAGGNTIYF. The chain couples TRBV9 to TRBJ1-3; D ambiguous. The germline V gene encodes CDR1 SGDLS and CDR2 YYNGEE. The CDR3 length is 13 residues. V was trimmed by 0 bases and J by 4 bases, leaving 5 bases between them.

The chain couples TRBV28 to TRBJ2-5; D call uncertain. CDR1 MDHEN and CDR2 SYDVKM come from the germline V gene. Trimming cost V 2 bases and J 5 bases, with 9 bases left between them. This CDR3 is built from 13 residues. CDR3 bases: TGTGCCAGCAGTTTACCCGGGTCGGAGACCCAGTACTTC. Translated, it gives CASSLPGSETQYF.

The chain uses TRBV5-6 and TRBJ2-3; no definite D call. V was cut by 4 bases and J by 8 bases, with 11 bases left in between. This CDR3 has 12 residues. CDR1 is SGHDT, CDR2 YYEEEE, per germline. This CDR3 is CASSPLFGTQYF. CDR3 nucleotides: TGTGCCAGCAGCCCCCTATTTGGTACGCAGTATTTT. The variable domain in full, completed from reference TRBV5-6 and TRBJ2-3, reads DAGVTQSPTHLIKTRGQQVTLRCSPKSGHDTVSWYQQALGQGPQFIFQYYEEEERQRGNFPDRFSGHQFPNYSSELNVNALLLGDSALYLCASSPLFGTQYFGPGTRLTVL.

The CDR3 coding sequence is TGTGCCAGTAGTACATGGACCGGGGAGCTGTTTTTT. It encodes CASSTWTGELFF. This chain links TRBV19 with TRBJ2-2; unclear D gene. The CDR3 has 12 residues. V dropped 4 bases and J dropped 5 bases, with 5 bases sitting between them. CDR1 is LNHDA and CDR2 is SQIVND in the germline V gene (reference sequence).

V usage is TRBV29-1 and J usage is TRBJ1-1; the D gene is possibly TRBD1 (5 bases). Trimming pared 7 bases from V and 1 base from J, leaving 13 bases between. Germline loops: CDR1 SQVTM, CDR2 ANQGSEA. The CDR3 is made up of 13 amino acids. The CDR3 DNA follows: TGCAGCGGAGGGGAGCAACCGAACACTGAAGCTTTCTTT. Encoded protein: CSGGEQPNTEAFF.

This CDR3 reads CASSPTIQGTQYF. The DNA of the CDR3 is TGTGCCAGCAGCCCCACCATTCAGGGGACCCAGTACTTC. The J gene is TRBJ2-5, the V gene TRBV11-2, with a possible D match to TRBD1 (5 bases). Germline V gives CDR1 SGHAT, CDR2 FQNNGV. Trimming took 5 bases from V and 7 from J, leaving 14 bases between them. The CDR3 is 13 residues long.

This chain joins TRBV7-9 and TRBJ2-7, with D possibly being TRBD2 (5 bases). The germline V and J ends were trimmed by 0 bases and 13 bases, with 16 bases remaining between them. CDR1 is SEHNR, CDR2 FQNEAQ, per germline (reference sequence). The CDR3 is 13 residues long. CDR3 region: CASSLAGSGGLYF. CDR3 sequence (DNA): TGTGCCAGCAGCTTAGCAGGGTCGGGCGGGCTATACTTC. Using reference TRBV7-9 and TRBJ2-7 for the parts outside the CDR3, the full variable domain is DTGVSQNPRHKITKRGQNVTFRCDPISEHNRLYWYRQTLGQGPEFLTYFQNEAQLEKSRLLSDRFSAERPKGSFSTLEIQRTEQGDSAMYLCASSLAGSGGLYFGPGTRLTVT.

The gene calls are TRBV9 and TRBJ2-1; 16 bases are shared with TRBD2. V was clipped by 4 bases and J by 9 bases; unmatched bases: 13. The CDR3 totals 18 residues. CDR1 and CDR2 from the germline V gene are SGDLS and YYNGEE. The CDR3 sequence is CASSQGTSGRDWAAEQFF. CDR3 nucleotides: TGTGCCAGCAGCCAAGGGACTAGCGGGAGGGATTGGGCGGCTGAGCAGTTCTTC.

This clone was observed a single time. The chain employs TRBV19 and TRBJ1-2; D perhaps matches TRBD1 (5 bases). Trimming cost V 3 bases and J 4 bases, with 12 bases left between them. The CDR3 consists of 14 residues. Germline V lookup: CDR1 LNHDA, CDR2 SQIVND (reference sequence). CDR3 amino acids: CASSISGFSYGYTF. The CDR3 nucleotides are TGTGCCAGTAGTATTTCAGGGTTCAGCTATGGCTACACCTTC.